The source of this T cell receptor (beta chain) is a study of a mutant IDH1 vaccine in newly diagnosed glioma (dated by TCRdb to the early 2020s). Turning to the overall study: Vaccination started 4-6 weeks after radiotherapy alone, or was given together with temozolomide cycles in the groups whose treatment included chemotherapy. The roughly 30 treated patients were about 60% male and roughly 40% female, with a mean age of about 43 years. Prior to enrollment, standard therapy consisting of radiotherapy alone, temozolomide alone, or radiochemotherapy with temozolomide had been administered to patients, with the combination being received by most patients. Visit V12 was the week-35 safety follow-up and visit V13 was the week-47 end of study. Peripheral blood samples were drawn at six visits, namely V03 (baseline), V05, V07, V10, V12 and V13. Longitudinal TCRB deep sequencing was performed for approximately 24 treated patients wherever samples were available for exploratory analyses. Study-level results and caveats: Changes in the top peripheral T cell clonotypes picked up by TCRB sequencing did not appear to be linked to pseudoprogression. The authors stated that sample limitations prevented analyses of patient blood samples from being reproduced. Availability determined which PBMC samples were chosen for TCRB deep sequencing. Across multiple MHC alleles, vaccine-induced immune responses were seen in about 93% of patients.

CDR1 LNHDA and CDR2 SQIVND are derived from the germline V gene (reference sequence). Inclusive of the bounding cysteine and phenylalanine, the CDR3 is 15 residues long. Just the 45-base CDR3 DNA is kept, in frame starting at base 1. Trimming removed 8 bases from V and 4 bases from J, leaving 18 bases between the germline ends. Read against the paper, the sample's time point label means: week 47, end of study. Each vaccine dose was 300 ug of a 20-mer mutant IDH1 peptide in Montanide, given subcutaneously with topical imiquimod. Patients received eight vaccinations in weeks 1, 3, 5, 7, 11, 15, 19 and 23, corresponding to visits V03 through V10. All donors had newly diagnosed IDH1-mutant astrocytomas of WHO grade 3 or 4 that showed loss of nuclear ATRX. The samples were drawn from NOA16, a multicentre, single-arm, open-label phase I trial in Germany that tested a mutant IDH1 peptide vaccine in humans for the first time. Genomic DNA for TCRB sequencing was extracted from EDTA blood using the DNeasy Blood and Tissue Kit.

The method behind the library was the immunoSEQ multiplex PCR assay. Rearranged TCR beta chain sequences were amplified using the hsTCRB Kit according to the manufacturer's protocol. An Illumina MiSeq was used to sequence the TCRB libraries. The study's processing was this. The kit vendor's proprietary platform handled demultiplexing, trimming and gene mapping. This is the immuneACCESS table as TCRdb keeps it, with only in-frame sequences that have V and J called. A part of the clones is gone; compared with another copy, unresolved V genes explain less than half, and the rest is unexplained. That table supplies the V and J calls and clone size; D and trimming were determined from the DNA. The sample has 90,000 to 100,000 clones on record, nearly 90% of them singletons. Approximately 0.8% of the sample is in the top ten clones. This clone was seen once. What antigen it recognizes has not been identified. Within one base of it there is no much larger clone, and no base qualities were kept.

The source of this sequence is a woman aged 50 to 60 with glioma. Specimen: PBMCs, collected from a glioma patient whose treatment included an IDH1 peptide vaccine. The chain is made from TRBV19 and TRBJ1-5; the D gene is perhaps TRBD1, from 6 matching bases. The CDR3 corresponds to CASHHLQGWNQPQHF. The bases read TGTGCCAGTCATCATCTACAGGGATGGAATCAGCCCCAGCATTTT.